The following is a TCR beta chain sequence with its context. Its antigen is not identified. CDR1 is KGHSH, CDR2 LQKENI, per germline. V lost 2 bases, J lost 3 bases, and 10 bases lay in between. CDR3 size: 14 residues. These data belong to a study of T cell responses to AZD1222 COVID-19 vaccine. Study-level results: Baseline seropositivity characterized only 5 to 7 AZD1222 recipients.

Assay: immunoSEQ multiplex PCR; the TCRdb copy retains only in-frame clones and omits some. The sample records roughly 110,000 clones, about 89% being singletons. The specimen comprised peripheral blood, sampled on day 0 of AZD1222 vaccination. The chain combines TRBV18 with TRBJ1-1, with TRBD1 as a possible D gene (6 bases). The TCR originated in an adult in good health. CDR3 bases: TGTGCCAGCTCACCAACAGGGAGGGACACTGAAGCTTTCTTT. Amino acids: CASSPTGRDTEAFF.